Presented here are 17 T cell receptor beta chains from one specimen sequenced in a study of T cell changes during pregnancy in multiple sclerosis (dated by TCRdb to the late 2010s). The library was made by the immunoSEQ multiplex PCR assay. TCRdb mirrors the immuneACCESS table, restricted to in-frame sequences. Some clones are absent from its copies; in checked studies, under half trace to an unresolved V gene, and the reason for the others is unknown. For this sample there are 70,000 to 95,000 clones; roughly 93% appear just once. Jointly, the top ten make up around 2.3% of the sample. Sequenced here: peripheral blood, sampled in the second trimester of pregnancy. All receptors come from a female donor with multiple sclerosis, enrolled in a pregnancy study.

The DNA for the CDR3 is TGTGCCAGCAGTGAGGACAGGGACGGGAACACTGAAGCTTTCTTT. This codes for CASSEDRDGNTEAFF. The V gene is TRBV25-1, the J gene TRBJ1-1; 8 nucleotides match TRBD1. Germline values: CDR1 MGHDK, CDR2 SYGVNS. V trimming: 3 bases; J trimming: 1 base; junction bases outside the gene matches: 4. There are 15 residues in the CDR3.

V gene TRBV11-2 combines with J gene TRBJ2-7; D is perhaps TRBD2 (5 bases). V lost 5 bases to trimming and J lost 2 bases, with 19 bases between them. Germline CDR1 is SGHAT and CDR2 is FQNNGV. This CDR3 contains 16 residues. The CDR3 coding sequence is TGTGCCAGCAGCCCAACTGGTGGGAGAACCCCCTACGAGCAGTACTTC. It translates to CASSPTGGRTPYEQYF.

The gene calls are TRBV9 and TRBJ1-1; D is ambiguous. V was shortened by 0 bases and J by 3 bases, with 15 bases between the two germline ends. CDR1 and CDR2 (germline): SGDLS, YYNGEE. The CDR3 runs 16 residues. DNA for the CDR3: TGTGCCAGCAGCGTAGAGGGAGTAGGGTCCTACACTGAAGCTTTCTTT. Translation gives CASSVEGVGSYTEAFF.

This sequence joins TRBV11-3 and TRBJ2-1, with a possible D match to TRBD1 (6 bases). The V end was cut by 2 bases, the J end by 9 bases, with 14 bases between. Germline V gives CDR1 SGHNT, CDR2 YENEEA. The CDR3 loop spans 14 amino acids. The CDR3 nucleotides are TGTGCCAGCAGCTTACATGGGGGCGCGGGTGAGCAGTTCTTC. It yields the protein CASSLHGGAGEQFF.

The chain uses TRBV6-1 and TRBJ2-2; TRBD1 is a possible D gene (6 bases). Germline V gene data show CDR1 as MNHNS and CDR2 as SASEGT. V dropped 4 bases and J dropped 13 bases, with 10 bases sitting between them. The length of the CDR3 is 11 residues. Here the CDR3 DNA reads TGTGCCAGCAGTGCGTCCAGGGGGCTGTTTTTT. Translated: CASSASRGLFF.

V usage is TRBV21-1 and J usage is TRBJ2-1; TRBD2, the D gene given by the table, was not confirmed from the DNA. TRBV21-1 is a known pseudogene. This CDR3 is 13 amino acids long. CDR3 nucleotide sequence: TGTGCCAGCGGGGCGGGGAGGGGGAATGAGCAGTTCTTC. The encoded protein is CASGAGRGNEQFF.

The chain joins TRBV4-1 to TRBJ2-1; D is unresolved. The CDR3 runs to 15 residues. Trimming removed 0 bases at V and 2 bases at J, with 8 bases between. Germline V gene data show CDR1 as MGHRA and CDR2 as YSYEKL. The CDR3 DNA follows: TGCGCCAGCAGCCAAGACAGGTCCACCTACAATGAGCAGTTCTTC. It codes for CASSQDRSTYNEQFF.

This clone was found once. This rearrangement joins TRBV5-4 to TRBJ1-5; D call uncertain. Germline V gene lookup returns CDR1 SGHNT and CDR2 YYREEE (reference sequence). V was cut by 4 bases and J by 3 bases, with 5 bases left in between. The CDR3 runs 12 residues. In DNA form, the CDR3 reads TGTGCCAGCAGCACAGACAATCAGCCCCAGCATTTT. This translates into CASSTDNQPQHF.

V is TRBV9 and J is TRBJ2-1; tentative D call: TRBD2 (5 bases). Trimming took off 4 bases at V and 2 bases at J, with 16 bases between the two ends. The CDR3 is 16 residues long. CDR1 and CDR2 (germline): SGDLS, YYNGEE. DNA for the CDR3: TGTGCCAGCAGCCCCGAGCGTCGGGGAACCTACAATGAGCAGTTCTTC. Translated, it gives CASSPERRGTYNEQFF. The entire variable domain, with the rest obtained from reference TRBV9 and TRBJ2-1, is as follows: DSGVTQTPKHLITATGQRVTLRCSPRSGDLSVYWYQQSLDQGLQFLIQYYNGEERAKGNILERFSAQQFPDLHSELNLSSLELGDSALYFCASSPERRGTYNEQFFGPGTRLTVL.

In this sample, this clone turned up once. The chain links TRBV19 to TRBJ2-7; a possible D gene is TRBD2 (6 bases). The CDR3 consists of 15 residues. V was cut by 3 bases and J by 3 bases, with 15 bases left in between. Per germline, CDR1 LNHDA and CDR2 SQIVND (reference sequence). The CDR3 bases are TGTGCCAGTAGTATTGCGGGGCCCATAAGCTACGAGCAGTACTTC. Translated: CASSIAGPISYEQYF.

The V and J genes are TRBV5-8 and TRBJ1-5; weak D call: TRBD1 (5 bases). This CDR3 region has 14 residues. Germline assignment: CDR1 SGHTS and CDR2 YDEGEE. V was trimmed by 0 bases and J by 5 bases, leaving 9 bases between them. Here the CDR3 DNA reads TGTGCCAGCAGCTTGGGACAGATTCATCAGCCCCAGCATTTT. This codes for CASSLGQIHQPQHF.

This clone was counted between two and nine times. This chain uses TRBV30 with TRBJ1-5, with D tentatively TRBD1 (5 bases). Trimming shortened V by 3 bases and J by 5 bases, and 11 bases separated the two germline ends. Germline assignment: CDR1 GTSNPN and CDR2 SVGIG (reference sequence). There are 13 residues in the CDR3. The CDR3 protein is CAWRGGEDQPQHF. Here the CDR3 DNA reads TGTGCCTGGAGAGGAGGGGAAGATCAGCCCCAGCATTTT.

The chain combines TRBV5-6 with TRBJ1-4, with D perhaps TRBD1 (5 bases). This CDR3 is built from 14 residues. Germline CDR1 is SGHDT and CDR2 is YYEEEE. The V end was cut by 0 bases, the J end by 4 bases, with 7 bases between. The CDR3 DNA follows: TGTGCCAGCAGCTTGGAAGGGGTTAATGAAAAACTGTTTTTT. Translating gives CASSLEGVNEKLFF. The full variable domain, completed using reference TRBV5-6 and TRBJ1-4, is DAGVTQSPTHLIKTRGQQVTLRCSPKSGHDTVSWYQQALGQGPQFIFQYYEEEERQRGNFPDRFSGHQFPNYSSELNVNALLLGDSALYLCASSLEGVNEKLFFGSGTQLSVL.

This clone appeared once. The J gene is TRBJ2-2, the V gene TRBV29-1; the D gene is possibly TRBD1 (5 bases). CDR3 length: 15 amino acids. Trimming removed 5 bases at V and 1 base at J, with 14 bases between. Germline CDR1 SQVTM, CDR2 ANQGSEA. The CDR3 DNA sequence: TGCAGCGTTTGCGCGACAGCTTTGAACACCGGGGAGCTGTTTTTT. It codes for CSVCATALNTGELFF.

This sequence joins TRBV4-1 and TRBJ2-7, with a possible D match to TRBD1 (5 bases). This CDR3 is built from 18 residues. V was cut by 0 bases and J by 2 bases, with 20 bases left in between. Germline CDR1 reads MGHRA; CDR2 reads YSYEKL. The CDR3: CASSQDFEGDWAPYEQYF. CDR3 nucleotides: TGCGCCAGCAGCCAAGACTTCGAAGGGGATTGGGCCCCCTACGAGCAGTACTTC.

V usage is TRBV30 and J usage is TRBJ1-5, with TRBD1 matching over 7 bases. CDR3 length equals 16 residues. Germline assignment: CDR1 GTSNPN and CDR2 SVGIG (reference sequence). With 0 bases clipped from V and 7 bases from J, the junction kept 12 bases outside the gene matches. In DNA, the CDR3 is TGTGCCTGGAGTGTTTGGGAAAAAGGGGGCGAACAGCCCCAGCATTTT. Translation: CAWSVWEKGGEQPQHF.

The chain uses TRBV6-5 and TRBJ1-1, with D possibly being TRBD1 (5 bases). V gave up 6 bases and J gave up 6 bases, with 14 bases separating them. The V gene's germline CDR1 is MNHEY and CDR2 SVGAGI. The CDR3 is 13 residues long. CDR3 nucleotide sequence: TGTGCCAGCAGATACACAGGTCTTTCTGAAGCTTTCTTT. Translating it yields CASRYTGLSEAFF.